Presented here are 18 T cell receptor beta chains from one specimen sequenced in a study of graft-versus-host responses after intestinal transplantation. Measured with immunoSEQ multiplex PCR; TCRdb has only the in-frame clones, and not every one. The sample consists of tens of thousands of clones, 83% of them appearing once. This sample comprised PBMCs, obtained more than 950 days after transplant. These receptors were obtained from a human patient who received an intestinal transplant, so some T cells may come from the graft donor.

This clone was detected only a few times. The chain uses TRBV2 and TRBJ2-2, with D maybe TRBD2 (6 bases). Germline assignment: CDR1 SNHLY and CDR2 FYNNEI. CDR3 length equals 16 residues. Trimming removed 8 bases at V and 10 bases at J, with 26 bases between. This CDR3 reads CASWDAGDRGGLELFF. For the CDR3, the DNA is TGTGCCAGCTGGGATGCCGGGGACCGGGGAGGTCTGGAGCTGTTTTTT.

The chain links TRBV28 to TRBJ2-7; no clear D gene. This CDR3 spans 14 amino acids. V gave up 2 bases and J gave up 5 bases, with 13 bases separating them. Germline assignment: CDR1 MDHEN and CDR2 SYDVKM. CDR3 coding DNA: TGTGCCAGCAGTTTAAGTTGGGCGGAACACGAGCAGTACTTC. Translated: CASSLSWAEHEQYF.

The rearrangement links TRBV30 to TRBJ1-2, with 9 bases matching TRBD1. V was clipped by 3 bases and J by 6 bases; unmatched bases: 8. Germline V gene lookup returns CDR1 GTSNPN and CDR2 SVGIG (reference sequence). This CDR3 comprises 14 residues. The CDR3 loop is CAWRGTGRHNGYTF. The CDR3 DNA is TGTGCCTGGAGGGGGACAGGGCGACACAATGGCTACACCTTC.

The rearrangement uses TRBV7-9 and TRBJ2-2, with D perhaps given as TRBD1 or TRBD2 (5 bases each). Germline loops: CDR1 SEHNR, CDR2 FQNEAQ (reference sequence). The CDR3 covers 15 residues. Trimming cost V 3 bases and J 4 bases, with 12 bases left between them. CDR3 sequence: CASSFYRDRTGELFF. The CDR3 DNA reads as TGTGCCAGCAGCTTTTACCGGGACCGCACCGGGGAGCTGTTTTTT.

The chain carries TRBV7-6 and TRBJ2-7, with TRBD1 matching 7 bases. CDR1 is SGHVS, CDR2 FNYEAQ, per germline. V gave up 5 bases and J gave up 2 bases; unmatched junction bases: 9. CDR3 length equals 15 residues. CDR3 bases: TGTGCCAGCAGCGCCCGATCGGGACAGACCTACGAGCAGTACTTC. Encoded protein: CASSARSGQTYEQYF.

This clone has only a few counts. V gene TRBV4-1 combines with J gene TRBJ1-2; tentative D call: TRBD1 (5 bases). Germline values: CDR1 MGHRA, CDR2 YSYEKL. V shed 0 bases and J shed 8 bases, with 19 bases lying between them. The CDR3 is 16 residues long. Here the CDR3 DNA reads TGCGCCAGCAGCCAAGATCGAAACAGGCCGAGCGGGGGCTACACCTTC. Protein sequence: CASSQDRNRPSGGYTF.

V and J are TRBV19 and TRBJ2-3; TRBD2 aligns across 9 bases. V shed 3 bases, J shed 5 bases, and the junction held 6 bases outside the gene matches. CDR1 LNHDA and CDR2 SQIVND come from the germline V gene (reference sequence). The CDR3 runs to 15 residues. DNA of the CDR3: TGTGCCAGTAGTATCATGGGACTAGCTGGAGATACGCAGTATTTT. It specifies CASSIMGLAGDTQYF.

The V call is TRBV15, the J call TRBJ1-4; tentatively, D is TRBD1 (6 bases). Trimming pared 5 bases from V and 6 bases from J, leaving 22 bases between. The CDR3 loop spans 17 amino acids. Per the germline V gene, CDR1 is LNHNV and CDR2 is YYDKDF (reference sequence). The CDR3 protein is CATSGPRPQGRDEKLFF. The CDR3 region has the DNA TGTGCCACCAGCGGCCCCCGGCCCCAGGGGCGGGATGAAAAACTGTTTTTT. The entire variable domain, with the rest obtained from reference TRBV15 and TRBJ1-4, is as follows: DAMVIQNPRYQVTQFGKPVTLSCSQTLNHNVMYWYQQKSSQAPKLLFHYYDKDFNNEADTPDNFQSRRPNTSFCFLDIRSPGLGDTAMYLCATSGPRPQGRDEKLFFGSGTQLSVL.

This clone came up once. This sequence joins TRBV11-1 and TRBJ2-2; 7 positions agree with TRBD1. Germline values: CDR1 SGHAT, CDR2 FQDESV (reference sequence). CDR3 length: 14 residues. With V trimmed by 0 bases and J by 5 bases, 0 bases remained unmatched. DNA of the CDR3: TGTGCCAGCAGCTTAGCGACAGGGACCGGGGAGCTGTTTTTT. Amino acids: CASSLATGTGELFF.

This chain connects TRBV5-4 to TRBJ2-2, with D tentatively TRBD2 (6 bases). The ends were cut back, 0 bases at V and 4 bases at J, with 13 bases in the middle. CDR3 length: 16 residues. The germline V gene encodes CDR1 SGHNT and CDR2 YYREEE (reference sequence). The CDR3 DNA reads as TGTGCCAGCAGCTTGGGGCGACTAGACTCCACCGGGGAGCTGTTTTTT. Amino acid sequence: CASSLGRLDSTGELFF.

This clone has a handful of counts. This sequence joins TRBV6-1 and TRBJ2-3, with 7 bases identical to TRBD2. Germline V gene sequence: CDR1 MNHNS, CDR2 SASEGT. CDR3 size: 14 residues. V was pared by 5 bases and J by 4 bases, with 6 bases of the junction left unmatched. The CDR3 nucleotides are TGTGCCAGCAGTAGCGGGATGGGCGCAGATACGCAGTATTTT. Protein: CASSSGMGADTQYF.

The CDR3 region has the DNA TGTGCCAGCAGCCCGACAGGGGCGAACACTGAAGCTTTCTTT. Residues: CASSPTGANTEAFF. The gene calls are TRBV28 and TRBJ1-1, with 8 bases fitting TRBD1. Germline CDR1 and CDR2: MDHEN and SYDVKM. V lost 6 bases and J lost 1; bases outside the gene matches: 4. The CDR3 runs 14 residues. Looking up the rest from reference TRBV28 and TRBJ1-1 gives the full variable domain: DVKVTQSSRYLVKRTGEKVFLECVQDMDHENMFWYRQDPGLGLRLIYFSYDVKMKEKGDIPEGYSVSREKKERFSLILESASTNQTSMYLCASSPTGANTEAFFGQGTRLTVV.

By sample share, this clone is medium-sized. The same CDR3 is also encoded by other DNA sequences in this sample. V and J are TRBV30 and TRBJ1-6; possible D gene TRBD1, 5 bases. This CDR3 has 13 residues. Trimming removed 0 bases at V and 8 bases at J, with 8 bases between. Germline V lookup: CDR1 GTSNPN, CDR2 SVGIG (reference sequence). The CDR3 is CAWSVGGDSPLHF. The CDR3 nucleotides are TGTGCCTGGAGTGTGGGGGGAGATTCACCCCTCCACTTT.

The chain employs TRBV5-1 and TRBJ2-5; the D call may be TRBD1 or TRBD2 (7 bases each). Germline V gene lookup returns CDR1 SGHRS and CDR2 YFSETQ. Trimming left V 3 bases short and J 3 bases short, with 15 bases between. The CDR3 has 15 amino acids. CDR3 coding DNA: TGCGCCAGCAGCTCATACCCAGGGGGGGAAGAGACCCAGTACTTC. Amino acids: CASSSYPGGEETQYF.

This chain connects TRBV5-1 to TRBJ2-7; 8 bases map to TRBD2. The CDR3 totals 17 residues. Trimming at V came to 0 bases and at J to 0 bases, leaving 8 bases not matched to a gene. The germline V gene has CDR1 SGHRS and CDR2 YFSETQ. CDR3 in DNA: TGCGCCAGCAGCTTGGCCCCAACTAGCGGTTTCTCCTACGAGCAGTACTTC. It yields the protein CASSLAPTSGFSYEQYF.

The gene calls are TRBV15 and TRBJ2-1, with a weak D call TRBD1 (5 bases). Trimming pared 5 bases from V and 9 bases from J, leaving 20 bases between. CDR3 size: 15 residues. The germline V gene has CDR1 LNHNV and CDR2 YYDKDF (reference sequence). The CDR3 coding sequence is TGTGCCACCAGCGTCCAGGGCGTCGGGTTTGTTGAGCAGTTCTTC. Encoded protein: CATSVQGVGFVEQFF. Full variable domain (rest looked up from reference TRBV15 and TRBJ2-1): DAMVIQNPRYQVTQFGKPVTLSCSQTLNHNVMYWYQQKSSQAPKLLFHYYDKDFNNEADTPDNFQSRRPNTSFCFLDIRSPGLGDTAMYLCATSVQGVGFVEQFFGPGTRLTVL.

This clone was seen a few times. The genes are TRBV13 and TRBJ1-3, with 8 bases fitting TRBD1. CDR1 and CDR2 (germline): PRHDT, FYEKMQ (reference sequence). This CDR3 contains 16 residues. V lost 6 bases to trimming and J lost 5 bases; unmatched junction nucleotides: 12. The CDR3 bases are TGTGCCAGCAGTACATCCGGACAGGGCGACAGAAACACCATATATTTT. As protein: CASSTSGQGDRNTIYF. The variable domain in full, completed from reference TRBV13 and TRBJ1-3, reads AAGVIQSPRHLIKEKRETATLKCYPIPRHDTVYWYQQGPGQDPQFLISFYEKMQSDKGSIPDRFSAQQFSDYHSELNMSSLELGDSALYFCASSTSGQGDRNTIYFGEGSWLTVV.

The V call is TRBV7-9, the J call TRBJ2-7; unclear D gene. Per the germline V gene, CDR1 is SEHNR and CDR2 is FQNEAQ (reference sequence). V lost 4 bases and J 2 bases, leaving 12 bases between the germline ends. The CDR3 runs to 14 residues. The CDR3 region is CASSSPGPTYEQYF. The CDR3 DNA is TGTGCCAGCAGCTCCCCCGGGCCCACCTACGAGCAGTACTTC.